The 7 T cell receptor beta chains in this list originate from one sample, sequenced in a study of T cell repertoires in ileal Crohn's disease. Libraries were prepared by immunoSEQ multiplex PCR; TCRdb keeps only in-frame clonotypes and omits some of them. The repertoire holds about 10,000 clones, with more than 60% as singletons. Sequencing was done on a sample of ileal tissue. The receptors come from an adult with Crohn's disease.

The chain has TRBV5-4 and TRBJ1-1, with TRBD1 matching over 8 bases. The V and J ends lost 9 bases and 4 bases, in that order; junction bases with no gene match: 8. The CDR3 is 13 residues long. Germline V lookup: CDR1 SGHNT, CDR2 YYREEE (reference sequence). CDR3 bases: TGTGCCACCCGGCGGGGACAGGTCACTGAAGCTTTCTTT. Amino acids: CATRRGQVTEAFF.

This clone showed up just a few times. The chain uses TRBV28 and TRBJ1-1; 12 bases match TRBD1. Unmatched junction bases numbered 3, after V lost 1 base and J lost 0 bases. The CDR3 is made up of 17 amino acids. Germline lookup yields CDR1 MDHEN and CDR2 SYDVKM. DNA for the CDR3: TGTGCCAGCAGTTTATTGGGGACAGGGGGCCTGAACACTGAAGCTTTCTTT. Translated, it gives CASSLLGTGGLNTEAFF.

This clone was detected only a few times. The V call is TRBV18, the J call TRBJ2-7; D is perhaps TRBD2 (6 bases). This CDR3 contains 14 residues. Trimming removed 4 bases at V and 3 bases at J, with 13 bases between. From germline, CDR1 is KGHSH and CDR2 LQKENI. This CDR3 is CASSQETSSYEQYF. In DNA, the CDR3 is TGTGCCAGCTCACAAGAGACTAGTAGCTACGAGCAGTACTTC.

This clone has only a few counts. The rearrangement joins TRBV29-1 to TRBJ1-2; no clear D. The CDR3 spans 10 residues. Trimming took 6 bases from V and 8 from J, leaving 10 bases between them. Germline V gene data show CDR1 as SQVTM and CDR2 as ANQGSEA. The CDR3 loop is CSVYTGGYTF. For the CDR3, the DNA is TGCAGCGTCTATACGGGGGGCTACACCTTC.

The V gene is TRBV5-1, the J gene TRBJ1-2; no firm D call. This CDR3 region has 13 residues. From germline, CDR1 is SGHRS and CDR2 YFSETQ. Trimming shortened V by 0 bases and J by 5 bases, and 8 bases separated the two germline ends. The CDR3 region has the DNA TGCGCCAGCAGCTTGGCCGGAGAGTATGGCTACACCTTC. Translation: CASSLAGEYGYTF.

This rearrangement joins TRBV7-9 to TRBJ2-7, with a possible D match to TRBD2 (5 bases). With 3 bases removed from V and 2 bases from J, the gap between germline ends came to 8 bases. Germline V CDR1 and CDR2: SEHNR, FQNEAQ (reference sequence). The CDR3 totals 13 residues. The CDR3 loop reads CASSFVGAYEQYF. DNA of the CDR3: TGTGCCAGCAGCTTCGTGGGAGCCTACGAGCAGTACTTC.

This clone has a handful of counts. The rearrangement links TRBV11-2 to TRBJ2-1; D is undetermined. Per germline, CDR1 SGHAT and CDR2 FQNNGV. V lost 3 bases to trimming and J lost 8 bases, with 5 bases between them. The length of the CDR3 is 11 residues. The CDR3 protein is CASSFRYEQFF. CDR3 in DNA: TGTGCCAGCAGCTTTCGGTATGAGCAGTTCTTC.